The 30 T cell receptor beta chains below come from one sample, sequenced in a study of cytomegalovirus exposure and HLA in healthy donors. PCR employed 60 Vbeta and 13 Jbeta primers. Clones were sequenced by immunoSEQ multiplex PCR, and TCRdb holds only the in-frame ones, with some missing. This table has about 130,000 clones, around 80% appearing once. What was sequenced was PBMCs. These receptors were collected from a man aged 30 to 45 in good health.

The chain links TRBV30 to TRBJ2-1, with TRBD2 matching 11 bases. The CDR3 spans 14 residues. Trimming cost V 0 bases and J 7 bases; bases outside gene matches: 2. The germline CDR1 and CDR2 sequences are GTSNPN and SVGIG (reference sequence). CDR3 sequence (DNA): TGTGCCTGGAGTGTTTCTAGCGGGAGGAATGAGCAGTTCTTC. This translates into CAWSVSSGRNEQFF.

About this clone: A junction boundary mismatches the germline segment, possibly from a read error. Other DNA sequences of this sample code for an identical CDR3. Here the CDR3 reads CASSSGQGLAGHEQYF. As DNA, the CDR3 is TGTGCCAGCAGCTCCGGACAGGGACTAGCGGGCCACGAGCAGTACTTC. This sequence joins TRBV5-1 and TRBJ2-7, with 12 bases that match TRBD2. Germline V lookup: CDR1 SGHRS, CDR2 YFSETQ. The CDR3 spans 16 residues. Together with reference TRBV5-1 and TRBJ2-7, the CDR3 gives the full variable domain: KAGVTQTPRYLIKTRGQQVTLSCSPISGHRSVSWYQQTPGQGLQFLFEYFSETQRNKGNFPGRFSGRQFSNSRSEMNVSTLELGDSALYLCASSSGQGLAGHEQYFGPGTRLTVT.

The V and J genes are TRBV19 and TRBJ2-3, with 9 bases identical to TRBD2. V gave up 3 bases and J gave up 2 bases; unmatched junction bases: 9. The CDR3 totals 17 residues. CDR1 and CDR2 from the germline V gene are LNHDA and SQIVND (reference sequence). The CDR3 loop reads CASSIGGLAPNTDTQYF. CDR3 DNA sequence: TGTGCCAGTAGTATTGGGGGACTAGCCCCAAACACAGATACGCAGTATTTT.

J is TRBJ1-2 and V is TRBV27, with D unclear. Looked up from germline, CDR1 is MNHEY and CDR2 is SMNVEV (reference sequence). This CDR3 is built from 14 residues. V lost 0 bases to trimming and J lost 5 bases, with 10 bases between them. The CDR3 DNA sequence: TGTGCCAGCAGTTTATCGGGCGACACTTATGGCTACACCTTC. Amino acid sequence: CASSLSGDTYGYTF.

The V call is TRBV5-5, the J call TRBJ2-1, with a weak D call TRBD1 (5 bases). Germline CDR1 and CDR2: SGHKS and YYEKEE (reference sequence). The CDR3 extends over 16 amino acids. Trimming shortened V by 3 bases and J by 5 bases, and 18 bases separated the two germline ends. CDR3 in amino acids: CASSSGRQTLDNEQFF. CDR3 sequence (DNA): TGTGCCAGCAGCTCCGGCCGACAGACCCTCGACAATGAGCAGTTCTTC.

The CDR3 is CSVSPREASVHEQYF. DNA for the CDR3: TGCAGCGTTTCACCTAGAGAGGCCTCAGTCCACGAGCAGTACTTC. J is TRBJ2-7 and V is TRBV29-1; the D is unclear. Germline CDR1 and CDR2: SQVTM and ANQGSEA. V was pared by 5 bases and J by 5 bases, with 22 bases between. This CDR3 contains 15 residues.

The chain recombines TRBV11-2 with TRBJ2-5; D ambiguous. The V and J ends lost 1 base and 12 bases respectively, with 9 bases between them. There are 11 residues in the CDR3. The V gene's germline CDR1 is SGHAT and CDR2 FQNNGV. The CDR3 protein is CASSLGPIKYF. The CDR3 coding sequence is TGTGCCAGCAGCTTAGGCCCTATAAAGTACTTC.

This clone appeared a single time. The chain carries TRBV19 and TRBJ1-4; D call uncertain. From germline, CDR1 is LNHDA and CDR2 SQIVND (reference sequence). The CDR3 spans 14 residues. The V end lost 5 bases, the J end lost 10 bases, and 17 bases lay between the germline ends. The DNA for the CDR3 is TGTGCCAGTAGTTCGACCCAGGCTTCCCGAAAACTGTTTTTT. Translated: CASSSTQASRKLFF.

In the case of this clone: Other DNA sequences in this specimen translate into the identical CDR3. The chain has TRBV5-1 and TRBJ2-1; 11 nucleotides line up with TRBD2. CDR3 length: 16 residues. J gave up 0 bases and V 5 bases, and 4 bases lay outside the gene matches. The germline V gene encodes CDR1 SGHRS and CDR2 YFSETQ. The CDR3 DNA reads TGCGCCAGCAGGAAGACTAGCGGGACCTCCTACAATGAGCAGTTCTTC. This gives the protein CASRKTSGTSYNEQFF. The variable domain in full, completed from reference TRBV5-1 and TRBJ2-1, reads KAGVTQTPRYLIKTRGQQVTLSCSPISGHRSVSWYQQTPGQGLQFLFEYFSETQRNKGNFPGRFSGRQFSNSRSEMNVSTLELGDSALYLCASRKTSGTSYNEQFFGPGTRLTVL.

The chain links TRBV7-9 to TRBJ1-4; 10 bases align to TRBD1. V was clipped by 5 bases and J by 7 bases; unmatched bases: 4. CDR3 size: 14 residues. Germline lookup yields CDR1 SEHNR and CDR2 FQNEAQ (reference sequence). CDR3 loop: CASSRGQGTEKLFF. Written as DNA, the CDR3 is TGTGCCAGCAGCCGGGGACAGGGGACTGAAAAACTGTTTTTT.

Turning to this clone: One end of the junction does not line up with germline, which may come from a read error. The chain carries TRBV7-9 and TRBJ1-1; TRBD1 matches at 7 bases. Germline V gene data show CDR1 as SEHNR and CDR2 as FQNEAQ (reference sequence). CDR3 length equals 13 residues. Here the CDR3 reads CSSSDRQGTEAFF. CDR3 sequence (DNA): TGTTCCAGCAGCGACCGACAGGGCACTGAAGCTTTCTTT.

This clone was seen a single time. The chain joins TRBV13 to TRBJ2-2; maybe TRBD2 (6 bases). V lost 5 bases and J lost 5, with 15 bases in between. The CDR3 contains 15 residues. From germline, CDR1 is PRHDT and CDR2 FYEKMQ (reference sequence). CDR3: CASSPRGGRTGELFF. The DNA for the CDR3 is TGTGCCAGCAGCCCCCGTGGAGGGAGAACCGGGGAGCTGTTTTTT.

The rearrangement uses TRBV18 and TRBJ2-3, with TRBD1 identical over 8 bases. Germline loops: CDR1 KGHSH, CDR2 LQKENI. The CDR3 covers 14 residues. The V and J ends lost 3 bases and 2 bases, in that order; junction bases with no gene match: 1. DNA for the CDR3: TGTGCCAGCTCACCGGGACAGGACACAGATACGCAGTATTTT. Protein sequence: CASSPGQDTDTQYF.

The chain employs TRBV7-9 and TRBJ2-1; D is perhaps TRBD2 (6 bases). Germline V CDR1 and CDR2: SEHNR, FQNEAQ (reference sequence). V shed 3 bases and J shed 5 bases, with 11 bases lying between them. This CDR3 is 14 amino acids long. In nucleotides, the CDR3 is TGTGCCAGCAGCTTCCGGGACTTGAACAATGAGCAGTTCTTC. The encoded protein is CASSFRDLNNEQFF. Together with reference TRBV7-9 and TRBJ2-1, the CDR3 gives the full variable domain: DTGVSQNPRHKITKRGQNVTFRCDPISEHNRLYWYRQTLGQGPEFLTYFQNEAQLEKSRLLSDRFSAERPKGSFSTLEIQRTEQGDSAMYLCASSFRDLNNEQFFGPGTRLTVL.

The chain joins TRBV5-1 to TRBJ2-3; 8 bases agree with TRBD2. CDR1 and CDR2 (germline): SGHRS, YFSETQ. V shed 6 bases and J 0 bases; nucleotides not matched to a gene: 6. CDR3 length: 15 residues. DNA of the CDR3: TGCGCCAGCATCCCCCTAGCGGGTAGCACAGATACGCAGTATTTT. Its protein is CASIPLAGSTDTQYF.

The chain employs TRBV19 and TRBJ2-5; D ambiguous. V lost 4 bases and J lost 5, with 11 bases in between. The CDR3 has 13 amino acids. Germline V gene lookup returns CDR1 LNHDA and CDR2 SQIVND (reference sequence). The CDR3 DNA follows: TGTGCCAGTAGTACCGCGATGAGCGAGACCCAGTACTTC. It translates to CASSTAMSETQYF.

The chain carries TRBV10-1 and TRBJ2-3; a weak D match, TRBD2 (5 bases). V was pared by 0 bases and J by 0 bases, with 16 bases between. The CDR3 loop spans 18 amino acids. Germline CDR1 reads WNHNN; CDR2 reads SYGVQD (reference sequence). In nucleotides, the CDR3 is TGCGCCAGCAGTGAGTCGATTGGCGACTACCCTAGCACAGATACGCAGTATTTT. Translating it yields CASSESIGDYPSTDTQYF.

V is TRBV7-9 and J is TRBJ1-5; 9 bases are shared with TRBD1. After removal of 3 bases from V and 3 bases from J, the junction contained 3 bases not matched to a gene. The CDR3 consists of 15 residues. The germline CDR1 and CDR2 sequences are SEHNR and FQNEAQ (reference sequence). DNA of the CDR3: TGTGCCAGCAGCTTGGGACAGGGACTCAATCAGCCCCAGCATTTT. Its protein is CASSLGQGLNQPQHF.

The rearrangement joins TRBV14 to TRBJ2-7, with TRBD2 identical over 7 bases. Per germline, CDR1 SGHDN and CDR2 FVKESK. CDR3 size: 16 residues. Trimming at V came to 4 bases and at J to 2 bases, leaving 11 bases not matched to a gene. The CDR3 DNA sequence: TGTGCCAGCAGCCCGCAGTGGGGCGGGAGTCCCTACGAGCAGTACTTC. It specifies CASSPQWGGSPYEQYF.

The chain is built from TRBV2 and TRBJ2-1; possible D gene TRBD2, 5 bases. The germline gives CDR1 SNHLY, CDR2 FYNNEI. The ends were cut back, 6 bases at V and 10 bases at J, with 10 bases in the middle. The CDR3 covers 11 residues. The CDR3 loop reads CASRVEREQFF. CDR3 nucleotides: TGTGCCAGCAGAGTAGAGCGGGAGCAGTTCTTC.

This sequence joins TRBV29-1 and TRBJ1-1, with TRBD1 matching 8 bases. Germline CDR1 is SQVTM and CDR2 is ANQGSEA. Trimming at V came to 0 bases and at J to 7 bases, leaving 4 bases not matched to a gene. The CDR3 loop spans 13 amino acids. CDR3 coding DNA: TGCAGCGTTGAAGAGCAGGGGGCTTTTGAAGCTTTCTTT. Translating gives CSVEEQGAFEAFF.

This clone was seen a handful of times. This chain uses TRBV5-1 with TRBJ2-5; the D is unclear. The closer fit of TRBJ2-7 to the DNA end suggests the J call may be wrong. CDR1 and CDR2 from the germline V gene are SGHRS and YFSETQ. The CDR3 is made up of 13 amino acids. CDR3 in amino acids: CASSLLETYEQYF. The CDR3 bases are TGCGCCAGCAGCTTGCTGGAGACCTACGAGCAGTACTTC.

This clone was found a few times. The gene calls are TRBV11-2 and TRBJ2-1; the match to TRBD2 covers 15 bases. The CDR3 sequence is 18 residues long. CDR1 is SGHAT and CDR2 is FQNNGV in the germline V gene. Germline trimming cut 4 bases from V and 5 bases from J; bases unmatched to any gene: 9. This CDR3 is CASSSLRTSGRAHNEQFF. CDR3 nucleotides: TGTGCCAGCAGCTCGCTCAGGACTAGCGGGAGGGCCCACAATGAGCAGTTCTTC.

This clone was picked up a small number of times. The V call is TRBV27, the J call TRBJ1-1; D is possibly TRBD1 (5 bases). With 5 bases removed from V and 6 bases from J, the gap between germline ends came to 13 bases. CDR1 and CDR2 (germline): MNHEY, SMNVEV (reference sequence). The length of the CDR3 is 13 residues. CDR3 sequence: CASSLGTLAEAFF. The CDR3 DNA reads as TGTGCCAGCAGTCTTGGGACTTTGGCTGAAGCTTTCTTT.

The chain employs TRBV10-3 and TRBJ2-3; D unclear. Trimming removed 5 bases from V and 2 bases from J, with 8 bases in between. The CDR3 has 13 amino acids. The germline V gene encodes CDR1 ENHRY and CDR2 SYGVKD. The CDR3 is CAISLDSTDTQYF. The CDR3 nucleotides are TGTGCCATCAGTTTAGACTCCACAGATACGCAGTATTTT.

The chain joins TRBV11-3 to TRBJ2-5, with D possibly TRBD2 on 5 matching bases. The length of the CDR3 is 16 residues. Germline loops: CDR1 SGHNT, CDR2 YENEEA. The V end lost 5 bases, the J end lost 2 bases, and 18 bases lay between the germline ends. In nucleotides, the CDR3 is TGTGCCAGCAGCCACCCGGGCGGGCTTGCGCAAGAGACCCAGTACTTC. This sequence encodes CASSHPGGLAQETQYF.

The rearrangement uses TRBV9 and TRBJ2-2; D might be TRBD2 (5 bases). The CDR3 totals 15 residues. Germline V gene lookup returns CDR1 SGDLS and CDR2 YYNGEE. V lost 2 bases to trimming and J lost 6 bases, with 14 bases between them. The CDR3, as DNA: TGTGCCAGCAGCGTCCGGGATAGTCCCCCCGGGGAGCTGTTTTTT. Its protein product is CASSVRDSPPGELFF.

CDR3 residues: CASSFPGLAGVTQYF. CDR3 sequence (DNA): TGTGCCAGCAGCTTTCCGGGACTAGCGGGAGTTACGCAGTATTTT. V and J are TRBV11-2 and TRBJ2-3; 14 bases are shared with TRBD2. The CDR3 loop spans 15 amino acids. After removal of 3 bases from V and 8 bases from J, the junction contained 4 bases not matched to a gene. Germline CDR1 is SGHAT and CDR2 is FQNNGV.

In regard to this clone: The sample has other DNA sequences that encode this CDR3 too. The V gene is TRBV27, the J gene TRBJ2-3; the match to TRBD2 covers 9 bases. The CDR3 spans 15 residues. J lost 5 bases, V lost 6 bases, and 9 bases had no gene match. Germline lookup yields CDR1 MNHEY and CDR2 SMNVEV (reference sequence). CDR3 nucleotides: TGTGCCAGCAGGCCTTTAGCGGGAGTTCGAGATACGCAGTATTTT. As protein: CASRPLAGVRDTQYF.

The chain combines TRBV2 with TRBJ1-4; TRBD1 matches 9 bases. This CDR3 has 17 amino acids. V was clipped by 8 bases and J by 4 bases; unmatched bases: 14. CDR1 and CDR2 from the germline V gene are SNHLY and FYNNEI. This chain's CDR3 is CASSFSRSGQGNEKLFF. The CDR3 DNA sequence: TGTGCCAGCTCGTTTTCAAGATCGGGACAGGGTAATGAAAAACTGTTTTTT.